Each of the 18 T cell receptor beta chains below was sequenced from the same sample in a study of blood T cell repertoires in COVID-19. Sequencing used immunoSEQ multiplex PCR; TCRdb keeps in-frame clones, though not all of them. The profile shows about 220,000 clones, less than 90% of them singletons. The sample taken for sequencing was peripheral blood. These receptors were taken from a man aged 35-49 years with active or convalescent COVID-19.

The chain employs TRBV2 and TRBJ2-5, with TRBD2 matching over 9 bases. Germline loops: CDR1 SNHLY, CDR2 FYNNEI. V trimming: 4 bases; J trimming: 4 bases; junction bases outside the gene matches: 7. This CDR3 comprises 15 residues. CDR3 in amino acids: CASSVQSGRIETQYF. Written as DNA, the CDR3 is TGTGCCAGCAGTGTTCAAAGCGGGAGGATAGAGACCCAGTACTTC.

The chain employs TRBV3-1 (or the pseudogene TRBV3-2) and TRBJ2-7; the D gene is possibly TRBD1 (5 bases). Between the trimmed V and J ends, which lost 0 bases and 1 base, there was a span of 10 bases. CDR1 LGHDT and CDR2 YNNKEL come from the germline V gene (reference sequence). The CDR3 has 15 amino acids. In DNA form, the CDR3 reads TGTGCCAGCAGCCAAGATCACAGGATTTCCTACGAGCAGTACTTC. Its translation: CASSQDHRISYEQYF.

The chain links TRBV27 to TRBJ1-2; 9 bases are a match to TRBD1. The germline V gene encodes CDR1 MNHEY and CDR2 SMNVEV (reference sequence). V shed 6 bases, J shed 5 bases, and the junction held 4 bases outside the gene matches. The CDR3 runs to 13 residues. In DNA, the CDR3 is TGTGCCAGCAGGGGACAGGGCCTTTATGGCTACACCTTC. Protein product: CASRGQGLYGYTF.

The rearrangement joins TRBV5-1 to TRBJ1-2; 8 nucleotides align to TRBD1. Germline loops: CDR1 SGHRS, CDR2 YFSETQ. The junction had 5 bases not matched to a gene; V was cut back by 1 base and J by 6 bases. The CDR3 consists of 14 residues. The CDR3 spells CASSLRRGQDGYTF. CDR3 coding DNA: TGCGCCAGCAGCTTGCGCAGGGGGCAAGATGGCTACACCTTC.

Details on this clone: Sequence at one end of the junction differs from germline and may be a read error. This chain connects TRBV12-3 or TRBV12-4 to TRBJ1-1; tentatively, D is TRBD1 (5 bases). The CDR3 is made up of 13 amino acids. The CDR3 DNA is TGTGCCAGCAGAACGCCAGGGAACCCTGAAGCTTTCTTT. Its translation is CASRTPGNPEAFF.

The V gene is TRBV5-1, the J gene TRBJ1-4; unclear D gene. Trimming stripped 7 bases from V and 3 bases from J, with 10 bases between. The germline V gene encodes CDR1 SGHRS and CDR2 YFSETQ. The CDR3 covers 13 residues. CDR3 region: CASRAGANEKLFF. The CDR3 nucleotides read TGCGCCAGCCGCGCAGGCGCTAATGAAAAACTGTTTTTT.

V is TRBV3-1 (or the pseudogene TRBV3-2) and J is TRBJ2-5, with 7 nucleotides matching TRBD2. Looked up from germline, CDR1 is LGHDT and CDR2 is YNNKEL (reference sequence). V was clipped by 4 bases and J by 0 bases; unmatched bases: 17. The CDR3 loop spans 19 amino acids. In DNA, the CDR3 is TGTGCCAGCAGCCTACCGTCCCCTCTAGCGGAACCTTACCAAGAGACCCAGTACTTC. As protein: CASSLPSPLAEPYQETQYF.

The chain recombines TRBV7-7 with TRBJ1-5, with TRBD1 as a possible D gene (6 bases). This CDR3 comprises 15 residues. The germline V gene encodes CDR1 SSHAT and CDR2 FNYEAQ (reference sequence). Deletions cut 4 bases from V and 4 bases from J, with 14 bases between. CDR3 sequence: CASSSPGTTNQPQHF. The CDR3 region has the DNA TGTGCCAGCAGCTCTCCCGGGACAACGAATCAGCCCCAGCATTTT.

The J gene is TRBJ1-2, the V gene TRBV10-2, with TRBD1 identical over 11 bases. Germline-derived CDR1 and CDR2 are WSHSY and SAAADI. Trimming cost V 9 bases and J 7 bases; bases outside gene matches: 1. The CDR3 totals 11 residues. CDR3 DNA sequence: TGCGCCAGTGGACAGGGGGCTGGCTACACCTTC. Translation gives CASGQGAGYTF.

The J gene is TRBJ1-5, the V gene TRBV5-4; D ambiguous. V dropped 0 bases and J dropped 4 bases, with 8 bases sitting between them. Looked up from germline, CDR1 is SGHNT and CDR2 is YYREEE (reference sequence). The CDR3 contains 14 residues. The CDR3 sequence is CASSLANSNQPQHF. CDR3 nucleotide sequence: TGTGCCAGCAGCTTGGCCAACAGTAATCAGCCCCAGCATTTT.

The V call is TRBV2, the J call TRBJ2-1, with TRBD2 identical over 7 bases. Germline trimming cut 5 bases from V and 8 bases from J; bases unmatched to any gene: 9. The length of the CDR3 is 14 residues. Germline V gene data show CDR1 as SNHLY and CDR2 as FYNNEI. Here the CDR3 DNA reads TGTGCCAGCAGTTTCACGGACCGGGAGGATGAGCAGTTCTTC. Protein: CASSFTDREDEQFF.

The chain uses TRBV7-9 and TRBJ2-1, with 8 nucleotides matching TRBD2. The germline gives CDR1 SEHNR, CDR2 FQNEAQ (reference sequence). The ends lost 4 bases at V and 2 bases at J; junction bases unmatched: 13. The CDR3 covers 18 residues. In DNA form, the CDR3 reads TGTGCCAGCAGCTCCCAATTAACGGGAGGGCTTACCTACAATGAGCAGTTCTTC. Amino acids: CASSSQLTGGLTYNEQFF.

This sequence joins TRBV2 and TRBJ1-3; a possible D gene is TRBD1 (6 bases). The CDR3 totals 14 residues. Germline CDR1 is SNHLY and CDR2 is FYNNEI. V dropped 10 bases and J dropped 1 base, with 14 bases sitting between them. As DNA, the CDR3 is TGTGCCAAAACAGGGATTAATTCTGGAAACACCATATATTTT. As protein: CAKTGINSGNTIYF.

This chain joins TRBV28 and TRBJ1-1, with a weak D call TRBD1 (5 bases). Germline CDR1 reads MDHEN; CDR2 reads SYDVKM. V lost 7 bases to trimming and J lost 3 bases, with 18 bases between them. CDR3 length: 15 amino acids. The DNA of the CDR3 is TGTGCCAGCATCGGGCCGATGGCAGGGTACACTGAAGCTTTCTTT. Translation gives CASIGPMAGYTEAFF.

The chain has TRBV10-3 and TRBJ1-3; 9 bases agree with TRBD1. V trimming: 8 bases; J trimming: 1 base; junction bases outside the gene matches: 3. Germline CDR1 ENHRY, CDR2 SYGVKD. The CDR3 sequence is 14 residues long. CDR3 DNA: TGTGCCATCGGCGGGACAGGGTCTGGAAACACCATATATTTT. Encoded protein: CAIGGTGSGNTIYF.

V gene TRBV19 combines with J gene TRBJ1-1; no definite D call. The germline CDR1 and CDR2 sequences are LNHDA and SQIVND (reference sequence). V was clipped by 7 bases and J by 7 bases, with 16 bases between them. The CDR3 has 13 residues. This chain's CDR3 is CASTDRAGIEAFF. CDR3 DNA: TGTGCCAGTACCGATCGGGCGGGGATTGAAGCTTTCTTT.

The chain employs TRBV6-5 and TRBJ1-2; TRBD1 is a possible D gene (6 bases). V was pared by 6 bases and J by 10 bases, with 15 bases between. Germline V gene sequence: CDR1 MNHEY, CDR2 SVGAGI. This CDR3 has 12 amino acids. The CDR3 DNA reads as TGTGCCAGCAGCGACAGGACAGCCGTCTACACCTTC. Translation gives CASSDRTAVYTF.

The chain employs TRBV5-1 and TRBJ1-2; TRBD1 aligns across 7 bases. Germline CDR1 reads SGHRS; CDR2 reads YFSETQ. The trim removed 2 bases at V and 8 bases at J, leaving 9 bases unmatched. The CDR3 covers 14 residues. The CDR3 DNA reads TGCGCCAGCAGCTTAGAGGGGGCCCACGGGGGCTACACCTTC. This encodes CASSLEGAHGGYTF.